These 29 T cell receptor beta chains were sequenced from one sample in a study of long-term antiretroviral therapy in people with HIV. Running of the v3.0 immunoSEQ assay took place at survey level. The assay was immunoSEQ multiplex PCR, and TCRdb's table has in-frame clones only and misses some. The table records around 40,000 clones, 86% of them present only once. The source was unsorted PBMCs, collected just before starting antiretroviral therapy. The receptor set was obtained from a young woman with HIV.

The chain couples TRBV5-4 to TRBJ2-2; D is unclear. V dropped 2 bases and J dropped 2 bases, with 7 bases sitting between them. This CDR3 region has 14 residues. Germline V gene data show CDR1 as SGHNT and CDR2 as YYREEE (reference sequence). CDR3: CASSFSPNTGELFF. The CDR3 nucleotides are TGTGCCAGCAGCTTTTCCCCCAACACCGGGGAGCTGTTTTTT.

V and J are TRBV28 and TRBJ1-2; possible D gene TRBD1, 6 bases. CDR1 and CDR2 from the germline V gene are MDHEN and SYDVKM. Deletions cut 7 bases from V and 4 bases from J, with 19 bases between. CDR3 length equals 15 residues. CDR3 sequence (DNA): TGTGCCAGCATTAAAACAGGCCTGGGGGCCTATGGCTACACCTTC. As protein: CASIKTGLGAYGYTF.

The DNA for the CDR3 is TGTGCCAGCAACCGGGGGCGTGCAGGAAACTCTGAAGCTTTCTTT. It translates to CASNRGRAGNSEAFF. The V call is TRBV25-1, the J call TRBJ1-1; a weak D match, TRBD1 (6 bases). The germline V gene encodes CDR1 MGHDK and CDR2 SYGVNS. V was cut by 7 bases and J by 6 bases, with 21 bases left in between. The CDR3 has 15 residues.

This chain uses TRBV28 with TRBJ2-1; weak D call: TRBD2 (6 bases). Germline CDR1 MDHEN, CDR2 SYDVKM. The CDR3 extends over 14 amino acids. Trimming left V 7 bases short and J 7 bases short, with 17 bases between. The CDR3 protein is CASNPGRGLNEQFF. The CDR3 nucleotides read TGTGCCAGCAACCCAGGGCGGGGATTGAATGAGCAGTTCTTC.

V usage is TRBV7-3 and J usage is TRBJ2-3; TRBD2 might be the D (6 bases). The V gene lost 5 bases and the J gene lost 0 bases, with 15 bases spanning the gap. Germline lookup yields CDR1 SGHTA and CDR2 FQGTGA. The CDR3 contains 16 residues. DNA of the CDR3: TGTGCCAGCAGCCCCCGTGGTAGCGGTAGCACAGATACGCAGTATTTT. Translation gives CASSPRGSGSTDTQYF. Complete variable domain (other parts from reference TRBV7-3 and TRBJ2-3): GAGVSQTPSNKVTEKGKYVELRCDPISGHTALYWYRQSLGQGPEFLIYFQGTGAADDSGLPNDRFFAVRPEGSVSTLKIQRTERGDSAVYLCASSPRGSGSTDTQYFGPGTRLTVL.

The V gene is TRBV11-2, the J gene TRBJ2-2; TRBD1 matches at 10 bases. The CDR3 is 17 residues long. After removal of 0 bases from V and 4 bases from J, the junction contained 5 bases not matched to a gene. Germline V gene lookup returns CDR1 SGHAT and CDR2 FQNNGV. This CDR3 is CASSLDTGQGITGELFF. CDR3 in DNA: TGTGCCAGCAGCTTAGATACGGGACAGGGGATCACCGGGGAGCTGTTTTTT.

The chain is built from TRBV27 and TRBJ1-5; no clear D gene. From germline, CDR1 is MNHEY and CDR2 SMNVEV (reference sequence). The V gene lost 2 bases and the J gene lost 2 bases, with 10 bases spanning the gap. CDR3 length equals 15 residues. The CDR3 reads CASSLKAGGNQPQHF. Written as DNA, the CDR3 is TGTGCCAGCAGTTTAAAGGCAGGTGGCAATCAGCCCCAGCATTTT.

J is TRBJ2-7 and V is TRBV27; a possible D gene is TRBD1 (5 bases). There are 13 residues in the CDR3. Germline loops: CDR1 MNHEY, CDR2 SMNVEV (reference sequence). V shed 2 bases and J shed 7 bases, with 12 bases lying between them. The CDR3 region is CASSLGQGKEQYF. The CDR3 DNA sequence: TGTGCCAGCAGTTTAGGGCAGGGAAAAGAGCAGTACTTC.

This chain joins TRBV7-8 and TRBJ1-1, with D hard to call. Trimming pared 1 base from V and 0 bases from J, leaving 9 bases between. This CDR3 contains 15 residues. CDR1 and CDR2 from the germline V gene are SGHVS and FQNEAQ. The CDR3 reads CASSLERVLNTEAFF. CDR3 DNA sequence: TGTGCCAGCAGCTTAGAGCGGGTCTTGAACACTGAAGCTTTCTTT.

CDR3 region: CASSWGTGGDTGELFF. CDR3 nucleotide sequence: TGTGCCAGCAGCTGGGGGACAGGGGGCGACACCGGGGAGCTGTTTTTT. The chain has TRBV5-6 and TRBJ2-2; TRBD1 agrees at 12 bases. V lost 3 bases, J lost 3 bases, and 3 bases stayed unmatched. The length of the CDR3 is 16 residues. The germline CDR1 and CDR2 sequences are SGHDT and YYEEEE. Together with reference TRBV5-6 and TRBJ2-2, the CDR3 gives the full variable domain: DAGVTQSPTHLIKTRGQQVTLRCSPKSGHDTVSWYQQALGQGPQFIFQYYEEEERQRGNFPDRFSGHQFPNYSSELNVNALLLGDSALYLCASSWGTGGDTGELFFGEGSRLTVL.

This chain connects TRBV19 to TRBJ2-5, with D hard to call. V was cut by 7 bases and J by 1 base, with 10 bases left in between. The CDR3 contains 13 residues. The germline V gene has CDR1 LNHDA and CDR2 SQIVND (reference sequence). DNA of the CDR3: TGTGCCAGTAACGGGCGGATCCAAGAGACCCAGTACTTC. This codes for CASNGRIQETQYF.

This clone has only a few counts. The CDR3 spells CASSLLGEQYF. For the CDR3, the DNA is TGTGCCAGCAGTCTCCTGGGGGAGCAGTACTTC. The V call is TRBV6-6, the J call TRBJ2-7, with D uncertain. The CDR3 runs 11 residues. V lost 5 bases, J lost 7 bases, and 9 bases lay in between. Germline lookup yields CDR1 MNHNY and CDR2 SVGAGI (reference sequence).

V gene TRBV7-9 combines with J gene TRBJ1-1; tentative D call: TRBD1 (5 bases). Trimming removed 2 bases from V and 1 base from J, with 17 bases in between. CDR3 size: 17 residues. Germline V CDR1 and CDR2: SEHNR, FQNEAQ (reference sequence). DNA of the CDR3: TGTGCCAGCAGCTTATCGGGACGCCGAAGGACGAACACTGAAGCTTTCTTT. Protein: CASSLSGRRRTNTEAFF.

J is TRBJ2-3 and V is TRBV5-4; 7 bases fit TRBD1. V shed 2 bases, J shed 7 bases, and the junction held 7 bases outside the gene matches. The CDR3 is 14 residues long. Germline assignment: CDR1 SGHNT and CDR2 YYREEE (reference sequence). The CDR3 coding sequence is TGTGCCAGCAGCTTAATGGACAGGATATATACGCAGTATTTT. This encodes CASSLMDRIYTQYF. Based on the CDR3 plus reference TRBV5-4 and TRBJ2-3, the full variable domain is ETGVTQSPTHLIKTRGQQVTLRCSSQSGHNTVSWYQQALGQGPQFIFQYYREEENGRGNFPPRFSGLQFPNYSSELNVNALELDDSALYLCASSLMDRIYTQYFGPGTRLTVL.

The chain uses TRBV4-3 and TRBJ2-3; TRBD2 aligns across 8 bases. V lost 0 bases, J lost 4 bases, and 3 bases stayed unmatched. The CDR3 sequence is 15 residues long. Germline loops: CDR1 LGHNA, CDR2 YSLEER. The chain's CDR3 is CASSQDSGNADTQYF. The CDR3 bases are TGCGCCAGCAGCCAAGATAGCGGGAACGCAGATACGCAGTATTTT.

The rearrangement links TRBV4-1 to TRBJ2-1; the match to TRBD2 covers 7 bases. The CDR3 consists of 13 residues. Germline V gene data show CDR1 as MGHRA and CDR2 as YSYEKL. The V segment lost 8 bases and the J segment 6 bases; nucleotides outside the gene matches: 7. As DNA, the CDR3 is TGCGCCAGCCTGGGACTAAGCGGCAATGAGCAGTTCTTC. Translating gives CASLGLSGNEQFF.

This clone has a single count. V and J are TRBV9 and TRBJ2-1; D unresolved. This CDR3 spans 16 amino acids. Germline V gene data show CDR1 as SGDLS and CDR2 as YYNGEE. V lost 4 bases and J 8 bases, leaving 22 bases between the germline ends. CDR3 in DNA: TGTGCCAGCAGCCCTCGACCCCTTGTGGGTCACGATGAGCAGTTCTTC. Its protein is CASSPRPLVGHDEQFF.

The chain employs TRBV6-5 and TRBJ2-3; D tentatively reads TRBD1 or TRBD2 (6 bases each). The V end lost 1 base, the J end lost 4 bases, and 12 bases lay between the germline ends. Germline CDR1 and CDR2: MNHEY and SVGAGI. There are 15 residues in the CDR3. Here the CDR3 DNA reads TGTGCCAGCAGTTACTGGGGGGCTGACGCAGATACGCAGTATTTT. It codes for CASSYWGADADTQYF.

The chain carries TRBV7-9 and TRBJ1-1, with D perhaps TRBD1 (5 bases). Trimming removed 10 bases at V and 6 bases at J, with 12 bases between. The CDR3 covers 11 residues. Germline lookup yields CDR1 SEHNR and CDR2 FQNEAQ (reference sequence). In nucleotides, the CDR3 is TGTGCCACCGGGGCCGGGGCTGAAGCTTTCTTT. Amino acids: CATGAGAEAFF.

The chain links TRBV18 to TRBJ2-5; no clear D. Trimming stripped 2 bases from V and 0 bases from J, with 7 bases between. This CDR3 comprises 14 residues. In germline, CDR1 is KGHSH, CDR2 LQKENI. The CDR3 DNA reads TGTGCCAGCTCACCAACGGAACACCAAGAGACCCAGTACTTC. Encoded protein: CASSPTEHQETQYF.

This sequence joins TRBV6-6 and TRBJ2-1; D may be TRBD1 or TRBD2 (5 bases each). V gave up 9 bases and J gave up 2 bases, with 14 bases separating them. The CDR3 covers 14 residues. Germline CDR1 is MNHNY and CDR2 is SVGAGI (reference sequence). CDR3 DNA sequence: TGTGCCAGTACCGAGGGGAATGCCTACAATGAGCAGTTCTTC. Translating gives CASTEGNAYNEQFF.

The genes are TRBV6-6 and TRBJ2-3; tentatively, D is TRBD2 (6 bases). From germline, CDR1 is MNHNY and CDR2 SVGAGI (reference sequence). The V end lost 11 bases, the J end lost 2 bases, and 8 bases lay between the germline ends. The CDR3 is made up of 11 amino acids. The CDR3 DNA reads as TGTGCCGGGGGACTCACAGATACGCAGTATTTT. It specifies CAGGLTDTQYF.

The CDR3 loop reads CATNKSRGNEKLFF. The DNA of the CDR3 is TGTGCCACCAACAAGAGCCGGGGTAATGAAAAACTGTTTTTT. This chain connects TRBV15 to TRBJ1-4; no definite D call. The germline CDR1 and CDR2 sequences are LNHNV and YYDKDF (reference sequence). V was shortened by 7 bases and J by 4 bases, with 13 bases between the two germline ends. The CDR3 length is 14 residues.

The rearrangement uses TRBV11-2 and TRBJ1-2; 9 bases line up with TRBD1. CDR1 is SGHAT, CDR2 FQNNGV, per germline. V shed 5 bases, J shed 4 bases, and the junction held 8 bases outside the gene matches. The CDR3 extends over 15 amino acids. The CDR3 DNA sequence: TGTGCCAGCAGCATTTCCGGGACAGGGATCTATGGCTACACCTTC. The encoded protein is CASSISGTGIYGYTF. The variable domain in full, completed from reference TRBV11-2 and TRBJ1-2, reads EAGVAQSPRYKIIEKRQSVAFWCNPISGHATLYWYQQILGQGPKLLIQFQNNGVVDDSQLPKDRFSAERLKGVDSTLKIQPAKLEDSAVYLCASSISGTGIYGYTFGSGTRLTVV.

The DNA for the CDR3 is TGTGCCAGCAGCCCAGCGGGACTGAGCTCCTACGAGCAGTACTTC. This translates into CASSPAGLSSYEQYF. The chain uses TRBV9 and TRBJ2-7; 7 bases map to TRBD2. The trim removed 4 bases at V and 0 bases at J, leaving 7 bases unmatched. The CDR3 is made up of 15 amino acids. CDR1 is SGDLS and CDR2 is YYNGEE in the germline V gene.

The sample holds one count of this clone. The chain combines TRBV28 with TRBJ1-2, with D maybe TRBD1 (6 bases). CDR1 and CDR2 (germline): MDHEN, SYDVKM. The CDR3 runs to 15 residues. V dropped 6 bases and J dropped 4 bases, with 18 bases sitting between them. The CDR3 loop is CASRPPGQLRYGYTF. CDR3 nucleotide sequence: TGTGCCAGCAGGCCACCGGGACAACTCCGCTATGGCTACACCTTC.

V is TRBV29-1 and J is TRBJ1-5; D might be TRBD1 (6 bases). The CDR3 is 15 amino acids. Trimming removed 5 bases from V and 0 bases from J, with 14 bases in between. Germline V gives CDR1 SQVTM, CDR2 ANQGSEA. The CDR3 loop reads CSVLPGGGSNQPQHF. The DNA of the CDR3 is TGCAGCGTTCTCCCGGGAGGGGGTAGCAATCAGCCCCAGCATTTT.

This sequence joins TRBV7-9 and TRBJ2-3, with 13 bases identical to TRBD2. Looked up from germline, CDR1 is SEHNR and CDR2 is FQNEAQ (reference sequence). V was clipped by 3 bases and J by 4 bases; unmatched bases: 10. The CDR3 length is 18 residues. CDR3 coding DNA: TGTGCCAGCAGCTTTGGACTAGCGGGAGAAGGGGGCGCAGATACGCAGTATTTT. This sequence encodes CASSFGLAGEGGADTQYF. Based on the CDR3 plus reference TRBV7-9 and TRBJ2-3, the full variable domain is DTGVSQNPRHKITKRGQNVTFRCDPISEHNRLYWYRQTLGQGPEFLTYFQNEAQLEKSRLLSDRFSAERPKGSFSTLEIQRTEQGDSAMYLCASSFGLAGEGGADTQYFGPGTRLTVL.

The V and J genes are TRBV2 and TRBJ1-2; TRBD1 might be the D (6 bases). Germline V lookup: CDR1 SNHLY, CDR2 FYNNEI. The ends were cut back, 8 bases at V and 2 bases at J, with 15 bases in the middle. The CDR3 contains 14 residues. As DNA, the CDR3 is TGTGCCAGCCAGAGGGCACAGGGCAACTATGGCTACACCTTC. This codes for CASQRAQGNYGYTF.